The 10 T cell receptor beta chains presented below share a single source sample, sequenced in a study of T cell responses to AZD1222 COVID-19 vaccine. TCRdb's table, derived via immunoSEQ multiplex PCR, lists solely in-frame clones and lacks some. This table holds under 130,000 clones, roughly 90% found once. Material: peripheral blood, obtained on day 0 of AZD1222 vaccination. These receptors all stem from an adult in good health.

The chain links TRBV29-1 to TRBJ1-5; perhaps TRBD1 as D (5 bases). Trimming stripped 1 base from V and 1 base from J, with 11 bases between. There are 15 residues in the CDR3. CDR1 and CDR2 (germline): SQVTM, ANQGSEA. CDR3 residues: CSVEVTGESNQPQHF. The CDR3 nucleotides read TGCAGCGTTGAAGTAACAGGTGAAAGCAATCAGCCCCAGCATTTT.

The chain has TRBV19 and TRBJ1-2, with 7 bases fitting TRBD1. This CDR3 comprises 12 residues. Unmatched junction bases numbered 2, after V lost 6 bases and J lost 4 bases. Per germline, CDR1 LNHDA and CDR2 SQIVND (reference sequence). The CDR3 is CASSGTVYGYTF. CDR3 DNA sequence: TGTGCCAGTAGCGGGACAGTCTATGGCTACACCTTC. Drawing the rest from reference TRBV19 and TRBJ1-2, the complete variable domain is DGGITQSPKYLFRKEGQNVTLSCEQNLNHDAMYWYRQDPGQGLRLIYYSQIVNDFQKGDIAEGYSVSREKKESFPLTVTSAQKNPTAFYLCASSGTVYGYTFGSGTRLTVV.

The chain couples TRBV11-2 to TRBJ2-1; either TRBD1 or TRBD2 may fit D (5 bases each). CDR1 is SGHAT and CDR2 is FQNNGV in the germline V gene. Deletions cut 5 bases from V and 6 bases from J, with 14 bases between. This CDR3 contains 14 residues. CDR3 sequence reads: CASSPRGGLNEQFF. The CDR3 nucleotides are TGTGCCAGCAGCCCGAGGGGCGGGCTCAATGAGCAGTTCTTC.

This clone has just one count. The chain joins TRBV30 to TRBJ1-2; D is uncertain. Germline lookup yields CDR1 GTSNPN and CDR2 SVGIG (reference sequence). The CDR3 contains 10 residues. V dropped 1 base and J dropped 8 bases, with 5 bases sitting between them. CDR3 protein: CAWSAIGYTF. The CDR3, as DNA: TGTGCCTGGAGTGCTATAGGCTACACCTTC. The whole variable domain, remainder taken from reference TRBV30 and TRBJ1-2, is SQTIHQWPATLVQPVGSPLSLECTVEGTSNPNLYWYRQAAGRGLQLLFYSVGIGQISSEVPQNLSASRPQDRQFILSSKKLLLSDSGFYLCAWSAIGYTFGSGTRLTVV.

This rearrangement joins TRBV7-8 to TRBJ2-7, with 10 bases lining up with TRBD1. CDR3 size: 15 residues. The germline V gene has CDR1 SGHVS and CDR2 FQNEAQ. The ends lost 5 bases at V and 2 bases at J; junction bases unmatched: 6. CDR3: CASSTRDRGPYEQYF. In DNA form, the CDR3 reads TGTGCCAGCAGCACCCGGGACAGGGGCCCCTACGAGCAGTACTTC. Together with reference TRBV7-8 and TRBJ2-7, the CDR3 gives the full variable domain: GAGVSQSPRYKVAKRGQDVALRCDPISGHVSLFWYQQALGQGPEFLTYFQNEAQLDKSGLPSDRFFAERPEGSVSTLKIQRTQQEDSAVYLCASSTRDRGPYEQYFGPGTRLTVT.

This rearrangement joins TRBV19 to TRBJ2-3, with 8 positions matching TRBD2. V gave up 4 bases and J gave up 6 bases; unmatched junction bases: 9. In germline, CDR1 is LNHDA, CDR2 SQIVND (reference sequence). This CDR3 spans 15 amino acids. The CDR3 loop is CASSSQRTSPDTQYF. Written as DNA, the CDR3 is TGTGCCAGTAGTAGTCAGAGGACTAGCCCCGATACGCAGTATTTT.

This chain connects TRBV27 to TRBJ1-4; 8 bases are a match to TRBD1. Germline V CDR1 and CDR2: MNHEY, SMNVEV (reference sequence). With 6 bases clipped from V and 8 bases from J, the junction kept 17 bases outside the gene matches. This CDR3 contains 17 residues. CDR3 sequence reads: CASSQSYRTGFWEKLFF. CDR3 in DNA: TGTGCCAGCAGCCAAAGCTATCGGACAGGGTTTTGGGAAAAACTGTTTTTT.

The genes are TRBV11-2 and TRBJ2-3; D is perhaps TRBD2 (6 bases). With 3 bases removed from V and 4 bases from J, the gap between germline ends came to 23 bases. Germline CDR1 and CDR2: SGHAT and FQNNGV. The length of the CDR3 is 18 residues. CDR3 amino acids: CASSLGSVRGRDPDTQYF. The CDR3 nucleotides are TGTGCCAGCAGCTTGGGCTCGGTGCGGGGCAGGGACCCAGATACGCAGTATTTT. Based on the CDR3 plus reference TRBV11-2 and TRBJ2-3, the full variable domain is EAGVAQSPRYKIIEKRQSVAFWCNPISGHATLYWYQQILGQGPKLLIQFQNNGVVDDSQLPKDRFSAERLKGVDSTLKIQPAKLEDSAVYLCASSLGSVRGRDPDTQYFGPGTRLTVL.

V is TRBV4-3 and J is TRBJ1-1; possible D gene TRBD1, 5 bases. The CDR3 has 14 residues. Deletions cut 4 bases from V and 4 bases from J, with 13 bases between. From germline, CDR1 is LGHNA and CDR2 YSLEER. The CDR3 DNA reads TGCGCCAGCAGCCTTCAGGGAGGGATCACTGAAGCTTTCTTT. Translated: CASSLQGGITEAFF.

The chain joins TRBV5-1 to TRBJ2-2; 10 bases align to TRBD1. This CDR3 is built from 17 residues. The germline V gene encodes CDR1 SGHRS and CDR2 YFSETQ. The V and J ends lost 4 bases and 2 bases, in that order; junction bases with no gene match: 8. DNA for the CDR3: TGCGCCAGCAGCCGAAAACCGACAGGGGGCAACACCGGGGAGCTGTTTTTT. This sequence encodes CASSRKPTGGNTGELFF.